This TCR beta chain was identified during a study of Ad26.COV2.S vaccination and SARS-CoV-2 variants. Looking at the study overall: Vaccine-arm donor from the placebo-controlled COV1001 Ad26.COV2.S trial. Intramuscularly, Ad26.COV2.S was given either once or twice, 56 days apart.

Here immunoSEQ multiplex PCR was the method, and the copy in TCRdb shows in-frame clones only, minus some. The sample has fewer than 900,000 clones, roughly 90% seen once. A word on this clone: Antigen unknown.

Study observations and caveats: Recipients of vaccine and of placebo showed similar breadth of their non-spike TCR repertoires.

V lost 2 bases to trimming and J lost 8 bases; unmatched junction nucleotides: 9. This CDR3 contains 15 residues. Germline lookup yields CDR1 MRHNA and CDR2 SNTAGT. The treatment denotes: some 20 received Ad26.COV2.S at low or high dose, single or two shots; several received placebo; per-sample allocation not given. The samples were gathered on day 63 after the first injection of vaccine or placebo. An Ad26 vector that expressed Wuhan-strain SARS-CoV-2 spike constituted the vaccine. The receptor's source is a person between 18 and 60 years old who received the Ad26.COV2.S COVID-19 vaccine or a placebo. The rearrangement uses TRBV6-4 and TRBJ1-2, with 9 nucleotides matching TRBD1. The specimen comprised peripheral blood, sampled in a trial of Ad26.COV2.S vaccine versus placebo. The CDR3 DNA reads as TGTGCCAGCAGTGACCACAGGGACAGGGCAGGAGGCTACACCTTC. Protein: CASSDHRDRAGGYTF.